Following are 13 T cell receptor beta chains from one sample sequenced in a study of a mutant IDH1 vaccine in newly diagnosed glioma. Some clones are missing from TCRdb's copy, which holds only in-frame ones; the method was immunoSEQ multiplex PCR. The sample holds 35,000 to 45,000 clones, approximately 93% seen once. For these receptors, no antigen is known. Time point here: week 5, during vaccination. The study gave 300 ug of mutant IDH1 20-mer peptide per vaccine dose, with topical imiquimod. Sequences were derived from PBMCs, sampled from a glioma patient whose treatment included an IDH1 peptide vaccine. Every receptor here comes from a man in his fifties or sixties with glioma.

The J gene is TRBJ2-2, the V gene TRBV29-1, with a weak D call TRBD2 (5 bases). Germline loops: CDR1 SQVTM, CDR2 ANQGSEA. Trimming left V 4 bases short and J 4 bases short, with 13 bases between. The CDR3 is made up of 14 amino acids. CDR3 in DNA: TGCAGCGTTGGACGGGGATCCGGCACCGGGGAGCTGTTTTTT. Translation gives CSVGRGSGTGELFF.

The rearrangement links TRBV10-2 to TRBJ1-3; D not resolved. Germline assignment: CDR1 WSHSY and CDR2 SAAADI. The CDR3 has 16 residues. V was clipped by 3 bases and J by 0 bases, with 12 bases between them. CDR3 region: CASSDAAASSGNTIYF. CDR3 sequence (DNA): TGCGCCAGCAGTGACGCTGCCGCAAGCTCTGGAAACACCATATATTTT.

The J gene is TRBJ2-7, the V gene TRBV19; 8 bases map to TRBD2. Per the germline V gene, CDR1 is LNHDA and CDR2 is SQIVND (reference sequence). The J segment lost 3 bases and the V segment lost 5 bases, leaving 6 bases of the junction unmatched. This CDR3 is 14 amino acids long. CDR3 sequence: CASSVDGRVYEQYF. Written as DNA, the CDR3 is TGTGCCAGTAGTGTCGACGGGAGGGTCTACGAGCAGTACTTC. The whole variable domain, remainder taken from reference TRBV19 and TRBJ2-7, is DGGITQSPKYLFRKEGQNVTLSCEQNLNHDAMYWYRQDPGQGLRLIYYSQIVNDFQKGDIAEGYSVSREKKESFPLTVTSAQKNPTAFYLCASSVDGRVYEQYFGPGTRLTVT.

The chain uses TRBV11-2 and TRBJ1-5; no reliable D call. This CDR3 has 15 residues. V dropped 1 base and J dropped 3 bases, with 10 bases sitting between them. Germline CDR1 is SGHAT and CDR2 is FQNNGV. CDR3: CASSLVEGDNQPQHF. Written as DNA, the CDR3 is TGTGCCAGCAGCTTAGTGGAAGGAGACAATCAGCCCCAGCATTTT.

This chain uses TRBV18 with TRBJ1-6; 7 bases are shared with TRBD1. With V trimmed by 1 base and J by 7 bases, 1 base remained unmatched. Germline values: CDR1 KGHSH, CDR2 LQKENI. The CDR3 totals 14 residues. CDR3 sequence reads: CASSPRQGNSPLHF. CDR3 coding DNA: TGTGCCAGCTCACCACGACAGGGAAATTCACCCCTCCACTTT.

This clone was detected once. This chain links TRBV7-2 with TRBJ1-3, with D maybe TRBD1 (5 bases). V was trimmed by 3 bases and J by 5 bases, leaving 8 bases between them. The germline CDR1 and CDR2 sequences are SGHTA and FQGNSA. This CDR3 is 13 amino acids long. The CDR3 DNA is TGTGCCAGCAGCTTCCCGGACAGAAACACCATATATTTT. This gives the protein CASSFPDRNTIYF.

This sequence joins TRBV7-2 and TRBJ1-2; the D is unclear. Germline values: CDR1 SGHTA, CDR2 FQGNSA. This CDR3 is built from 13 residues. V was pared by 5 bases and J by 1 base, with 8 bases between. The CDR3 coding sequence is TGTGCCAGCAGCCCCGACATTAACTATGGCTACACCTTC. Protein sequence: CASSPDINYGYTF.

This chain uses TRBV10-3 with TRBJ2-3; either TRBD1 or TRBD2 may fit D (5 bases each). Trimming took 8 bases from V and 0 from J, leaving 12 bases between them. The CDR3 contains 14 residues. Germline CDR1 and CDR2: ENHRY and SYGVKD. CDR3 bases: TGTGCCATCCGGGGCGACATCAGCACAGATACGCAGTATTTT. This encodes CAIRGDISTDTQYF.

The gene calls are TRBV20-1 and TRBJ2-7, with D uncertain. The V gene's germline CDR1 is DFQATT and CDR2 SNEGSKA (reference sequence). Trimming shortened V by 5 bases and J by 3 bases, and 8 bases separated the two germline ends. This CDR3 region has 11 residues. Here the CDR3 reads CSAQDHYEQYF. CDR3 DNA sequence: TGCAGTGCTCAGGACCACTACGAGCAGTACTTC.

The count of this clone is one. V gene TRBV19 combines with J gene TRBJ1-5; maybe TRBD1 (6 bases). The germline gives CDR1 LNHDA, CDR2 SQIVND (reference sequence). Trimming pared 5 bases from V and 7 bases from J, leaving 21 bases between. The CDR3 contains 16 residues. CDR3 DNA: TGTGCCAGTAGTCCTCCTCGGGGGGCGTCATGGCAGCCCCAGCATTTT. This sequence encodes CASSPPRGASWQPQHF. Using reference TRBV19 and TRBJ1-5 for the parts outside the CDR3, the full variable domain is DGGITQSPKYLFRKEGQNVTLSCEQNLNHDAMYWYRQDPGQGLRLIYYSQIVNDFQKGDIAEGYSVSREKKESFPLTVTSAQKNPTAFYLCASSPPRGASWQPQHFGDGTRLSIL.

The J gene is TRBJ2-3, the V gene TRBV6-5; 9 bases match TRBD1. This CDR3 has 15 amino acids. J was trimmed by 5 bases and V by 5 bases; bases with no gene match: 8. Germline CDR1 is MNHEY and CDR2 is SVGAGI. The CDR3 loop reads CASSTGTGRRDTQYF. Here the CDR3 DNA reads TGTGCCAGCAGTACAGGGACAGGGAGAAGAGATACGCAGTATTTT.

The gene calls are TRBV30 and TRBJ2-3, with D maybe TRBD1 (6 bases). Germline CDR1 is GTSNPN and CDR2 is SVGIG (reference sequence). The CDR3 has 14 residues. V lost 2 bases and J lost 0, with 9 bases in between. The CDR3 loop is CAWSSGQSTDTQYF. The CDR3 DNA reads TGTGCCTGGAGTTCAGGACAGAGCACAGATACGCAGTATTTT.

The genes are TRBV7-8 and TRBJ2-5, with D perhaps matching TRBD2 (5 bases). The CDR3 covers 14 residues. The germline V gene encodes CDR1 SGHVS and CDR2 FQNEAQ. V dropped 5 bases and J dropped 5 bases, with 15 bases sitting between them. In DNA form, the CDR3 reads TGTGCCAGCAGCCTCGATGCACTAGTCGAGACCCAGTACTTC. Its translation: CASSLDALVETQYF.